The next 9 T cell receptor beta chains were all read from a single sample in a study of blood T cell repertoires in COVID-19. Assay used: immunoSEQ multiplex PCR; TCRdb lists only in-frame clones, some missing. The table lists under 350,000 clones, roughly 86% of them singletons, with 1.5% to 2% in the top ten. Source material: peripheral blood. The receptors derive from a woman aged 30 to 39 with COVID-19, enrolled during active disease.

For the CDR3, the DNA is TGTGCCAGCAGTTTATACGGACAGGGGAATAGCAATCAGCCCCAGCATTTT. Encoded protein: CASSLYGQGNSNQPQHF. V is TRBV28 and J is TRBJ1-5, with 9 positions matching TRBD1. CDR3 size: 17 residues. Trimming at V came to 1 base and at J to 0 bases, leaving 4 bases not matched to a gene. Per germline, CDR1 MDHEN and CDR2 SYDVKM.

The rearrangement uses TRBV2 and TRBJ1-4; 7 bases align to TRBD1. The CDR3 extends over 16 amino acids. Looked up from germline, CDR1 is SNHLY and CDR2 is FYNNEI. V dropped 6 bases and J dropped 0; count of bases not matched to a gene: 7. The DNA for the CDR3 is TGTGCCAGCAGGGAATACAGGGGTGCAACTAATGAAAAACTGTTTTTT. It encodes CASREYRGATNEKLFF.

V usage is TRBV5-1 and J usage is TRBJ2-6; maybe TRBD2 (6 bases). The V end lost 0 bases, the J end lost 0 bases, and 7 bases lay between the germline ends. CDR1 is SGHRS and CDR2 is YFSETQ in the germline V gene. CDR3 length: 16 amino acids. The CDR3 here is CASSLVGSSGANVLTF. Written as DNA, the CDR3 is TGCGCCAGCAGCTTGGTCGGGAGCTCTGGGGCCAACGTCCTGACTTTC.

V usage is TRBV27 and J usage is TRBJ2-1, with TRBD2 matching 12 bases. The germline V gene encodes CDR1 MNHEY and CDR2 SMNVEV (reference sequence). The CDR3 consists of 16 residues. The V and J ends lost 2 bases and 7 bases, in that order; junction bases with no gene match: 6. CDR3 nucleotide sequence: TGTGCCAGCAGTTTAGTCCTAGCGGGGGGGGTAAATGAGCAGTTCTTC. Encoded protein: CASSLVLAGGVNEQFF.

V and J are TRBV6-6 and TRBJ1-2, with TRBD1 matching over 7 bases. The CDR3 is made up of 17 amino acids. Germline assignment: CDR1 MNHNY and CDR2 SVGAGI (reference sequence). Trimming cost V 5 bases and J 7 bases; bases outside gene matches: 19. The CDR3 nucleotides read TGTGCCAGCAGTCCTTCTCCGGGACAGTGGGAGAGGGGTGGCTACACCTTC. Translated, it gives CASSPSPGQWERGGYTF.

The J gene is TRBJ2-1, the V gene TRBV5-1, with 7 nucleotides matching TRBD1. Germline-derived CDR1 and CDR2 are SGHRS and YFSETQ. The junction had 10 bases not matched to a gene; V was cut back by 3 bases and J by 7 bases. This CDR3 comprises 15 residues. In nucleotides, the CDR3 is TGCGCCAGCAGCTCGAGATCGACAGGGCCGAATGAGCAGTTCTTC. It translates to CASSSRSTGPNEQFF.

This clone was counted once. The V call is TRBV5-5, the J call TRBJ2-7, with D hard to call. The CDR3 is 14 amino acids. Germline V gene data show CDR1 as SGHKS and CDR2 as YYEKEE (reference sequence). V gave up 4 bases and J gave up 0 bases, with 11 bases separating them. The CDR3 reads CASSVERSSYEQYF. DNA of the CDR3: TGTGCCAGCAGCGTCGAACGGAGCTCCTACGAGCAGTACTTC.

This clone appeared a single time. The CDR3 sequence: CASSYLTGGLTEAFF. In nucleotides, the CDR3 is TGTGCCAGCAGCTACTTGACAGGGGGGTTGACTGAAGCTTTCTTT. This sequence joins TRBV5-6 and TRBJ1-1; TRBD1 agrees at 9 bases. The V segment lost 3 bases and the J segment 5 bases; nucleotides outside the gene matches: 8. This CDR3 contains 15 residues. Germline V gene sequence: CDR1 SGHDT, CDR2 YYEEEE.

The chain is built from TRBV5-8 and TRBJ1-5; 7 bases map to TRBD1. After removal of 5 bases from V and 5 bases from J, the junction contained 7 bases not matched to a gene. The germline V gene has CDR1 SGHTS and CDR2 YDEGEE. The CDR3 has 14 residues. Here the CDR3 reads CASRPTGSDQPQHF. In DNA form, the CDR3 reads TGTGCCAGCAGGCCGACAGGGTCCGATCAGCCCCAGCATTTT.